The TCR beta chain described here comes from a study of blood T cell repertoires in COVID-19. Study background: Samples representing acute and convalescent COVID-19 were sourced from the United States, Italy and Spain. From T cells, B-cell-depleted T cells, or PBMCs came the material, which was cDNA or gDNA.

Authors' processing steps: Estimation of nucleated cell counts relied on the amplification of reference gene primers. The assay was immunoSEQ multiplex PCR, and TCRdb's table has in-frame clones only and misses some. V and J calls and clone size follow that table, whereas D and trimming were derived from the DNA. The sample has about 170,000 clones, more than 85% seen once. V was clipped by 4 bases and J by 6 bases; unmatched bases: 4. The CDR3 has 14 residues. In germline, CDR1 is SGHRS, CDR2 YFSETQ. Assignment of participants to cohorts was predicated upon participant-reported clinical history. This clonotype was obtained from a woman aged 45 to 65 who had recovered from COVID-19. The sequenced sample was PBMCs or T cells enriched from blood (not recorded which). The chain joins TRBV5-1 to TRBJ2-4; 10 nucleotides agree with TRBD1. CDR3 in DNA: TGCGCCAGCAGCGAGGACAGGGGGTCAAACATTCAGTACTTC. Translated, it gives CASSEDRGSNIQYF.